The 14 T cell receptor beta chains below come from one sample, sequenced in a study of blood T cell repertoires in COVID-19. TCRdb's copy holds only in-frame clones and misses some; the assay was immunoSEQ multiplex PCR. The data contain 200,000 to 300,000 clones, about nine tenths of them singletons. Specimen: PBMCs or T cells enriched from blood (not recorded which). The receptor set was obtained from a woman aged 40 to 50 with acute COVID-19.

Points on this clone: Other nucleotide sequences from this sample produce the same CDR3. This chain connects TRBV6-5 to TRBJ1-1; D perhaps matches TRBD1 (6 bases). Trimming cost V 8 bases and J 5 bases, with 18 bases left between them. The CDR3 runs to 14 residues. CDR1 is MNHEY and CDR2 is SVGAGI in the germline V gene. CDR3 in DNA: TGTGCCAGCCGGCCGCGGGGGCAAGGGACTGAAGCTTTCTTT. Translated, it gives CASRPRGQGTEAFF.

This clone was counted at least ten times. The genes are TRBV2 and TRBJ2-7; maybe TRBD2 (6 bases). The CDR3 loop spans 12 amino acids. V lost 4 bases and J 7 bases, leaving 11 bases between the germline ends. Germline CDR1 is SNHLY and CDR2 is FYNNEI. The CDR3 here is CASSVLREEQYF. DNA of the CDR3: TGTGCCAGCAGTGTCCTACGGGAGGAGCAGTACTTC.

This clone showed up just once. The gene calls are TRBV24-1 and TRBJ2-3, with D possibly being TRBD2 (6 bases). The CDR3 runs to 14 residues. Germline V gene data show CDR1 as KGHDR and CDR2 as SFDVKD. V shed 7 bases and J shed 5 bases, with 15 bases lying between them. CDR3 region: CATSGSPGIDTQYF. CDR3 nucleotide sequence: TGTGCCACCAGCGGGAGCCCCGGGATAGATACGCAGTATTTT.

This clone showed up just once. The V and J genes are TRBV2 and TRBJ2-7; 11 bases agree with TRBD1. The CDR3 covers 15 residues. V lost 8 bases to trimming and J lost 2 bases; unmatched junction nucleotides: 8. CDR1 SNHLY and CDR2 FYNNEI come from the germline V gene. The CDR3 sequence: CASAEGQGGPYEQYF. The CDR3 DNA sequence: TGTGCCAGCGCTGAGGGACAGGGGGGGCCCTACGAGCAGTACTTC.

CDR3 coding DNA: TGTGCCAATGGCCTCGACAGGGGACCCGGAAATGAGCAGTTCTTC. Amino acid sequence: CANGLDRGPGNEQFF. The chain joins TRBV6-5 to TRBJ2-1, with TRBD1 identical over 8 bases. Germline loops: CDR1 MNHEY, CDR2 SVGAGI. The CDR3 runs 15 residues. V shed 10 bases, J shed 7 bases, and the junction held 15 bases outside the gene matches.

The DNA for the CDR3 is TGTGCCACCGCACTAGCGGTGAACACCGGGGAGCTGTTTTTT. Its translation is CATALAVNTGELFF. V usage is TRBV6-6 and J usage is TRBJ2-2; 8 bases are a match to TRBD2. Germline V gives CDR1 MNHNY, CDR2 SVGAGI (reference sequence). The CDR3 runs to 14 residues. V shed 10 bases and J 1 base; nucleotides not matched to a gene: 5.

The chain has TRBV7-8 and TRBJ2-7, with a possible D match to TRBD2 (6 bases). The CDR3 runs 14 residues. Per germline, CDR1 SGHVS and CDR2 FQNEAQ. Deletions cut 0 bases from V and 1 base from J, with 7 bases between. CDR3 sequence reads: CASSLAAGSYEQYV. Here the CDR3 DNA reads TGTGCCAGCAGCTTAGCGGCGGGGTCCTACGAGCAGTACGTC.

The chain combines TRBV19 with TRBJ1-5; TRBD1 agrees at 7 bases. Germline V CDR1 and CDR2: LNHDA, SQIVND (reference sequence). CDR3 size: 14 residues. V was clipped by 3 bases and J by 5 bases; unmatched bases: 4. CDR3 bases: TGTGCCAGTAGTATGGACAGGCCGCATCAGCCCCAGCATTTT. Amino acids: CASSMDRPHQPQHF. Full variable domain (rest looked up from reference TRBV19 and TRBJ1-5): DGGITQSPKYLFRKEGQNVTLSCEQNLNHDAMYWYRQDPGQGLRLIYYSQIVNDFQKGDIAEGYSVSREKKESFPLTVTSAQKNPTAFYLCASSMDRPHQPQHFGDGTRLSIL.

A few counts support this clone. CDR3 loop: CASSSPPRAGVPYNEQFF. The CDR3 nucleotides are TGCGCCAGCAGCTCCCCTCCCCGAGCGGGAGTACCCTACAATGAGCAGTTCTTC. The genes are TRBV5-1 and TRBJ2-1, with 8 bases identical to TRBD2. The CDR3 is 18 residues long. V gave up 3 bases and J gave up 2 bases; unmatched junction bases: 13. Germline-derived CDR1 and CDR2 are SGHRS and YFSETQ.

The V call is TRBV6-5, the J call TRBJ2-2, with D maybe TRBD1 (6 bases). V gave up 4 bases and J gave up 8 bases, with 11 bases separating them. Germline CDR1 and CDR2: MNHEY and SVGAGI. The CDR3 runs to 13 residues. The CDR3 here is CASSSTGVGELFF. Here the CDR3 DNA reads TGTGCCAGCAGTTCGACAGGAGTAGGGGAGCTGTTTTTT.

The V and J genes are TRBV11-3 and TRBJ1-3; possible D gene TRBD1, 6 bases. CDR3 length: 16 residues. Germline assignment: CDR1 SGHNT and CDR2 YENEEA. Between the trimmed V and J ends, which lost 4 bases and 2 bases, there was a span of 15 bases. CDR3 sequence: CASSSAGQSTGNTIYF. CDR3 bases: TGTGCCAGCAGCTCCGCCGGACAGAGCACTGGAAACACCATATATTTT.

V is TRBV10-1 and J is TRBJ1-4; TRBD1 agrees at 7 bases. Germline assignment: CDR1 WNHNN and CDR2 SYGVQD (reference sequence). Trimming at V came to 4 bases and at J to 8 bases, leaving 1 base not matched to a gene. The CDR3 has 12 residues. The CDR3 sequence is CASSAGGEKLFF. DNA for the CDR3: TGCGCCAGCAGTGCAGGGGGAGAAAAACTGTTTTTT.

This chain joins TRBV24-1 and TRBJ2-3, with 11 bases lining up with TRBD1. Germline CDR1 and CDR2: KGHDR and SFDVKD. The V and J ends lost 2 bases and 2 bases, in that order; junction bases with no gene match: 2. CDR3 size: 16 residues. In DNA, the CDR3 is TGTGCCACCAGTGATTGGACAGGGGGCCACACAGATACGCAGTATTTT. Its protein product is CATSDWTGGHTDTQYF.

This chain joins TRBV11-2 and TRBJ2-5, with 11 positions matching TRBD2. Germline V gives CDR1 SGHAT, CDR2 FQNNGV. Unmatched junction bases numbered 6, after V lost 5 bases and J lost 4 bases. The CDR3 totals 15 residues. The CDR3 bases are TGTGCCAGCAGCCCCTTAGCGGGAGGGGGAGAGACCCAGTACTTC. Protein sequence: CASSPLAGGGETQYF. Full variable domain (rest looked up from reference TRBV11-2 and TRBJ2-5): EAGVAQSPRYKIIEKRQSVAFWCNPISGHATLYWYQQILGQGPKLLIQFQNNGVVDDSQLPKDRFSAERLKGVDSTLKIQPAKLEDSAVYLCASSPLAGGGETQYFGPGTRLLVL.